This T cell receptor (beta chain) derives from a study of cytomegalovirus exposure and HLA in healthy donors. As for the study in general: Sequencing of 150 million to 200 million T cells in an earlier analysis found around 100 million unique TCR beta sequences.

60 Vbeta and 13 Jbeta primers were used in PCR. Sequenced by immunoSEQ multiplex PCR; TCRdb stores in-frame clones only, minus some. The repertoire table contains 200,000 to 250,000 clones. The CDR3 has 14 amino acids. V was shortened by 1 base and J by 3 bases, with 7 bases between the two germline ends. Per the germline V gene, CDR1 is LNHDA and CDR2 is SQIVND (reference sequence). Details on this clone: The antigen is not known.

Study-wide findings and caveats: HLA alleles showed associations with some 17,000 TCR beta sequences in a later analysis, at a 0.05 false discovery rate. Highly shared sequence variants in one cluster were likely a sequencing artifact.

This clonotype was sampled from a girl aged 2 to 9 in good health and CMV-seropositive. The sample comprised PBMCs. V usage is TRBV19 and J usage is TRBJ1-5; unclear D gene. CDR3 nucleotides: TGTGCCAGTAGTATAGGGGCCGCCAATCAGCCCCAGCATTTT. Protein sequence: CASSIGAANQPQHF.